What follows are 5 T cell receptor beta chains derived from one specimen sequenced in a study of a mutant IDH1 vaccine in newly diagnosed glioma. Time point described: week 35, safety follow-up. Topical imiquimod accompanied each vaccine dose, which consisted of 300 ug of mutant IDH1 20-mer peptide. No antigen has been identified for these receptors. Produced via immunoSEQ multiplex PCR; TCRdb's table is partial and in-frame only. The sample includes approximately 30,000 clones, around 80% of them seen just once. The input for sequencing was PBMCs, taken from a glioma patient whose treatment included an IDH1 peptide vaccine. The receptors originated from a middle-aged man with glioma.

A note on this clone: An end of the junction differs from the germline gene, which may be a read error. This rearrangement joins TRBV2 to TRBJ2-6; possible D gene TRBD2, 6 bases. Germline CDR1 is SNHLY and CDR2 is FYNNEI. The CDR3 is 18 residues long. DNA for the CDR3: TGTGCCAGCAGAGAAGGGGAGGTTTTCTCCTCTGGGGCCAACGTCCTGACTTTC. It yields the protein CASREGEVFSSGANVLTF.

This clone has only a few counts. V gene TRBV5-8 combines with J gene TRBJ1-4; D ambiguous. Germline CDR1 SGHTS, CDR2 YDEGEE. The CDR3 has 18 residues. The V gene lost 0 bases and the J gene lost 0 bases, with 15 bases spanning the gap. Here the CDR3 reads CASSLAWQLNATNEKLFF. CDR3 nucleotide sequence: TGTGCCAGCAGCTTGGCCTGGCAGCTAAACGCAACTAATGAAAAACTGTTTTTT.

The chain couples TRBV6-6 to TRBJ1-1; D ambiguous. Germline V gene sequence: CDR1 MNHNY, CDR2 SVGAGI (reference sequence). The CDR3 has 14 residues. V was cut by 8 bases and J by 4 bases, with 17 bases left in between. The CDR3 coding sequence is TGTGCCAGCTCTCCAAAGGGCAGCCGCACTGAAGCTTTCTTT. Residues: CASSPKGSRTEAFF.

The chain's CDR3 is CASSKTKDSAYEQYF. The CDR3, as DNA: TGTGCCAGCAGCAAGACTAAGGATAGCGCCTACGAGCAGTACTTC. The chain links TRBV21-1 to TRBJ2-7; the table's D call of TRBD2 was not tested on the DNA. TRBV21-1 is a pseudogene. This CDR3 contains 15 residues.

This clone is labeled as medium-sized (0.01 to 0.1%). The chain uses TRBV6-5 and TRBJ1-1; 7 bases match TRBD1. The V and J ends lost 1 base and 6 bases, in that order; junction bases with no gene match: 5. Germline-derived CDR1 and CDR2 are MNHEY and SVGAGI. CDR3 length: 14 amino acids. In DNA form, the CDR3 reads TGTGCCAGCAGTTACTACCAGGGGGGAGCTGAAGCTTTCTTT. It specifies CASSYYQGGAEAFF.